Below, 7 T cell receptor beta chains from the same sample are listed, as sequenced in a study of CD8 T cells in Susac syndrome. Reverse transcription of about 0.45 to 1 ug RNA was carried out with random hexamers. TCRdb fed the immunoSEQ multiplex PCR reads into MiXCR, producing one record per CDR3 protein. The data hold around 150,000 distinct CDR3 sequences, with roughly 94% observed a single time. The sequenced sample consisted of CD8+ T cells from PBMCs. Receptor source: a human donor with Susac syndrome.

Here the CDR3 DNA reads TGCAGTTTGGTGGGGCGGGAGGGCCTCTACGAGCAGTACTTC. This gives the protein CSLVGREGLYEQYF. The chain joins TRBV20-1 to TRBJ2-7; 9 bases align to TRBD2. This CDR3 is built from 14 residues. Trimming removed 8 bases from V and 3 bases from J; junction bases left unmatched: 11. Germline V lookup: CDR1 DFQATT, CDR2 SNEGSKA (reference sequence).

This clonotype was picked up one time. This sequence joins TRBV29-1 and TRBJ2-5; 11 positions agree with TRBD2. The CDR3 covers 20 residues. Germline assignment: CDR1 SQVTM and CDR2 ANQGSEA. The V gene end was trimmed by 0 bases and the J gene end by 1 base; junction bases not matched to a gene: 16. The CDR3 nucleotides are TGCAGCGTTGAAGACATTGCGATCCCTATAGCGGGAGGGATCCAAGAGACCCAGTACTTC. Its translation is CSVEDIAIPIAGGIQETQYF.

The CDR3 region is CASSCDDGDNEQFF. In DNA, the CDR3 is TGTGCCAGCAGTTGCGATGACGGAGACAATGAGCAGTTCTTC. The chain recombines TRBV12-3 or TRBV12-4 with TRBJ2-1; no reliable D call. Trimming removed 4 bases at V and 5 bases at J, with 12 bases between. The CDR3 has 14 amino acids.

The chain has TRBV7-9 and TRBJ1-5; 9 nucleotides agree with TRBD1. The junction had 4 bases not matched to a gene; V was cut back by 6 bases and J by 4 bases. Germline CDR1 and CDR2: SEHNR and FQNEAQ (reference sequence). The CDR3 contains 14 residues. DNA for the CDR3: TGTGCCAGCAGTCCGGGACAGGGTAATCAGCCCCAGCATTTT. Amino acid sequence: CASSPGQGNQPQHF. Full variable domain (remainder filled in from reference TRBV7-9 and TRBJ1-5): DTGVSQNPRHKITKRGQNVTFRCDPISEHNRLYWYRQTLGQGPEFLTYFQNEAQLEKSRLLSDRFSAERPKGSFSTLEIQRTEQGDSAMYLCASSPGQGNQPQHFGDGTRLSIL.

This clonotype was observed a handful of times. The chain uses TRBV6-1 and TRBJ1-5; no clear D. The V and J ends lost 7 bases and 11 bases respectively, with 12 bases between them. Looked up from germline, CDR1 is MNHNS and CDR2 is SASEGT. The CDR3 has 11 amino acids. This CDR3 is CASIEGGSQHF. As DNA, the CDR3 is TGTGCCAGCATAGAAGGTGGATCCCAGCATTTT.

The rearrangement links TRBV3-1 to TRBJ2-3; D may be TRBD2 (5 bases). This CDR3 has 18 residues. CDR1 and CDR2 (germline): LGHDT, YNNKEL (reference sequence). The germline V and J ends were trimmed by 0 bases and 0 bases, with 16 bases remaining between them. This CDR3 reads CASSQEAGPAYSTDTQYF. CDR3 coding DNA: TGTGCCAGCAGCCAAGAGGCGGGTCCAGCGTATAGCACAGATACGCAGTATTTT.

DNA for the CDR3: TGTGCCAGCAGTTACACACCCAACACTGAAGCTTTCTTT. The encoded protein is CASSYTPNTEAFF. The chain is built from TRBV6-5 and TRBJ1-1; D is ambiguous. This CDR3 is 13 amino acids long. V dropped 2 bases and J dropped 2 bases, with 6 bases sitting between them. CDR1 MNHEY and CDR2 SVGAGI come from the germline V gene.